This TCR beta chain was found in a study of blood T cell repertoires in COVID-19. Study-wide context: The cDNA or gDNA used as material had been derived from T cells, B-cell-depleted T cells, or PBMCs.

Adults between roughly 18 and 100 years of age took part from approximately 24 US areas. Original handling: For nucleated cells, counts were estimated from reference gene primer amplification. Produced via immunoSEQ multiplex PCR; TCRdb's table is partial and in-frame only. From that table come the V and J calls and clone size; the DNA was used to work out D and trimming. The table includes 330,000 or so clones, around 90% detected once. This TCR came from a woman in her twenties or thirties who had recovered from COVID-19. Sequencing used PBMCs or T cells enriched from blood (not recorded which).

CDR3 protein: CASSQDTGAGAYEQYF. CDR3 nucleotides: TGCGCCAGCAGCCAAGATACAGGGGCAGGGGCCTACGAGCAGTACTTC. The chain couples TRBV4-1 to TRBJ2-7; the match to TRBD1 covers 7 bases. Per the germline V gene, CDR1 is MGHRA and CDR2 is YSYEKL. The CDR3 is 16 residues long. V lost 0 bases, J lost 2 bases, and 7 bases stayed unmatched.